Here is one T cell receptor (beta chain) with its context. Its antigen has not been determined. No much larger clonotype is one base removed from it; base qualities were not supplied. The immunoSEQ Assay, a bias-controlled multiplex PCR, was used to amplify TCRbeta CDR3 regions from genomic DNA. The authors' pipeline ran thus. The number of nucleated cells in each sample was estimated from the amplification of reference gene primers within the assay. To quantify the absolute abundance of each unique TCRbeta CDR3 rearrangement, sequence reads were collapsed and filtered. For each sample, productive Simpson clonality was calculated as the square root of Simpson's diversity index across productive rearrangements. The table comes from immuneACCESS by way of TCRdb, which keeps in-frame sequences with V and J called. Part of the clones is missing from these tables; in studies checked, under half for an unresolved V gene and the rest for unknown reasons. V and J calls and clone size are as listed in that table; D and trimming were resolved from the DNA. This sample lists around 30,000 clones; around 77% were detected once. The ten largest clonotypes hold more than 7.5% of the sample.

CDR3 length: 19 amino acids, cysteine to phenylalanine. The CDR3 DNA has 57 bases and is translated from base 1. According to the germline V gene (reference sequence), CDR1 reads SEHNR and CDR2 reads FQNEAQ. The germline ends are 33 bases apart after V is trimmed by 5 bases and J by 8 bases. Collaborating institutions collected whole blood in K2EDTA tubes following their own protocols. For TCRbeta analysis, collaborator samples were shipped as frozen whole blood, as isolated PBMCs, or as DNA extracted from either sample type. The source of the sample is a study of blood T cell repertoires in COVID-19 (dated by TCRdb to about 2020). Context from the whole study: Samples from collaborators originated in the United States, Italy and Spain and spanned both the acute and convalescent phases of COVID-19. A freely available public database, intended as a resource for researchers studying the immune response to SARS-CoV-2, is where the repertoires were released. Samples were obtained from the ongoing ImmuneRACE study (first 160 participants) and from 1,200 or so subjects provided by 6 global collaborators. Where HLA class I and class II types were available, the types were taken from metadata supplied by the sample provider, not from assay-based typing. The sample metadata nearly always contained a de-identified subject ID, COVID-19 status, age in years and sex. The dataset comprised deeply sampled blood TCRbeta repertoires from subjects exposed to, actively infected with, or recovered from COVID-19. The prospective study material was composed of cDNA or gDNA derived from T cells, B-cell-depleted T cells, or PBMCs.

Summary of the overall study and its limitations: How much clinical and demographic metadata was included differed by source and by participant, and the metadata was provided uncurated.

The chain was built from TRBV7-9 and TRBJ1-1; the D gene remains uncertain. Sequencing input: peripheral blood. The clonotype originates from a woman in her seventies with active or convalescent COVID-19. The CDR3: CASSHPSEERGNHGYEAFF. The DNA is TGTGCCAGCAGCCATCCTAGTGAAGAAAGAGGGAACCACGGGTACGAAGCTTTCTTT.